Presented here are 28 T cell receptor beta chains from one specimen sequenced in a study of blood T cell repertoires in COVID-19. Sequencing used immunoSEQ multiplex PCR; TCRdb keeps in-frame clones, though not all of them. The profile covers 260,000 or so clones, with roughly 90% appearing a single time and roughly 2.6% taken by the ten largest. Sequencing was carried out using PBMCs or T cells enriched from blood (not recorded which). The receptors stem from a woman under 40 with acute COVID-19.

The chain couples TRBV19 to TRBJ1-5; 7 bases agree with TRBD1. The ends lost 7 bases at V and 5 bases at J; junction bases unmatched: 2. CDR3 length equals 12 residues. CDR1 and CDR2 (germline): LNHDA, SQIVND (reference sequence). DNA for the CDR3: TGTGCCAGTAACAGGGGTTATCAGCCCCAGCATTTT. Protein sequence: CASNRGYQPQHF. Based on the CDR3 plus reference TRBV19 and TRBJ1-5, the full variable domain is DGGITQSPKYLFRKEGQNVTLSCEQNLNHDAMYWYRQDPGQGLRLIYYSQIVNDFQKGDIAEGYSVSREKKESFPLTVTSAQKNPTAFYLCASNRGYQPQHFGDGTRLSIL.

The V call is TRBV11-2, the J call TRBJ2-7; D not resolved. Per germline, CDR1 SGHAT and CDR2 FQNNGV. The CDR3 spans 11 residues. Trimming removed 6 bases at V and 1 base at J, with 4 bases between. As DNA, the CDR3 is TGTGCCAGCAGTCGTTCCTACGAGCAGTACTTC. Translated: CASSRSYEQYF.

The chain uses TRBV11-2 and TRBJ1-5; D is unresolved. Per germline, CDR1 SGHAT and CDR2 FQNNGV. The CDR3 spans 15 residues. Trimming took 0 bases from V and 7 from J, leaving 13 bases between them. Here the CDR3 reads CASSLDDGGGQPQHF. The CDR3 DNA sequence: TGTGCCAGCAGCTTAGACGATGGAGGAGGGCAGCCCCAGCATTTT. Combining the CDR3 with reference TRBV11-2 and TRBJ1-5 gives the whole variable domain EAGVAQSPRYKIIEKRQSVAFWCNPISGHATLYWYQQILGQGPKLLIQFQNNGVVDDSQLPKDRFSAERLKGVDSTLKIQPAKLEDSAVYLCASSLDDGGGQPQHFGDGTRLSIL.

The chain links TRBV19 to TRBJ2-1, with 7 bases identical to TRBD2. The V and J ends lost 6 bases and 0 bases, in that order; junction bases with no gene match: 8. The germline gives CDR1 LNHDA, CDR2 SQIVND (reference sequence). This CDR3 has 16 residues. CDR3: CASRTNRDYSYNEQFF. CDR3 bases: TGTGCCAGTAGGACGAACCGGGACTACTCCTACAATGAGCAGTTCTTC.

The chain uses TRBV11-3 and TRBJ2-3; 11 nucleotides align to TRBD2. This CDR3 region has 16 residues. With V trimmed by 8 bases and J by 2 bases, 9 bases remained unmatched. The V gene's germline CDR1 is SGHNT and CDR2 YENEEA. The CDR3 nucleotides read TGTGCCAGCTCTTCCGGGACTAGCGGAAACACAGATACGCAGTATTTT. It codes for CASSSGTSGNTDTQYF. Looking up the rest from reference TRBV11-3 and TRBJ2-3 gives the full variable domain: EAGVVQSPRYKIIEKKQPVAFWCNPISGHNTLYWYLQNLGQGPELLIRYENEEAVDDSQLPKDRFSAERLKGVDSTLKIQPAELGDSAVYLCASSSGTSGNTDTQYFGPGTRLTVL.

This clone was seen a handful of times. The CDR3 bases are TGTGCCAGCAGTCCCGGGGGGGACACAGATACGCAGTATTTT. Amino acid sequence: CASSPGGDTDTQYF. This sequence joins TRBV6-2 or TRBV6-3 and TRBJ2-3, with 8 positions matching TRBD2. The CDR3 is 14 residues long. With V trimmed by 5 bases and J by 2 bases, 3 bases remained unmatched. The germline gives CDR1 MNHEY, CDR2 SVGEGT.

The V call is TRBV16, the J call TRBJ1-2, with D uncertain. The CDR3 extends over 14 amino acids. V was clipped by 1 base and J by 2 bases, with 8 bases between them. Per germline, CDR1 KGHSY and CDR2 FQNENV. This chain's CDR3 is CASSQFVRNYGYTF. As DNA, the CDR3 is TGTGCCAGCAGCCAATTTGTACGGAACTATGGCTACACCTTC.

DNA of the CDR3: TGTGCCAGCAGCTTGCAGGGCCCCTCGTACGAGCAGTACTTC. Translation: CASSLQGPSYEQYF. The chain has TRBV5-6 and TRBJ2-7; TRBD1 might be the D (5 bases). Trimming took 1 base from V and 4 from J, leaving 12 bases between them. CDR1 is SGHDT, CDR2 YYEEEE, per germline. The CDR3 sequence is 14 residues long.

With regard to this clone: The sample holds other DNA sequences that translate to the same CDR3. The CDR3 here is CASSLVGGGADTQYF. In DNA form, the CDR3 reads TGTGCCAGCAGCTTAGTCGGCGGGGGAGCAGATACGCAGTATTTT. This chain uses TRBV7-2 with TRBJ2-3; 7 nucleotides line up with TRBD2. Germline CDR1 reads SGHTA; CDR2 reads FQGNSA. With 1 base clipped from V and 4 bases from J, the junction kept 5 bases outside the gene matches. CDR3 length: 15 residues.

The V and J genes are TRBV7-6 and TRBJ2-7; 7 positions match TRBD1. The CDR3 sequence is 13 residues long. V dropped 5 bases and J dropped 5; count of bases not matched to a gene: 6. In germline, CDR1 is SGHVS, CDR2 FNYEAQ. The CDR3 loop is CASSIRQGHEQYF. The CDR3 nucleotides are TGTGCCAGCAGCATCCGACAGGGACACGAGCAGTACTTC.

J is TRBJ2-1 and V is TRBV9; TRBD1 matches 9 bases. CDR1 is SGDLS and CDR2 is YYNGEE in the germline V gene. The CDR3 loop spans 12 amino acids. Losses at the gene ends were 3 bases for V and 10 bases for J; bases not matched to a gene: 2. DNA for the CDR3: TGTGCCAGCAGCGGAACAGGGGGCGAGCAGTTCTTC. Translation: CASSGTGGEQFF.

The CDR3 loop is CASSEGPGEGYEQYF. CDR3 sequence (DNA): TGTGCCAGCAGCGAGGGACCAGGGGAGGGCTACGAGCAGTACTTC. The chain joins TRBV28 to TRBJ2-7, with D perhaps matching TRBD2 (7 bases). CDR3 length: 15 amino acids. Trimming removed 6 bases from V and 3 bases from J, with 18 bases in between. Looked up from germline, CDR1 is MDHEN and CDR2 is SYDVKM.

The chain links TRBV5-6 to TRBJ2-2; 16 bases fit TRBD2. The germline gives CDR1 SGHDT, CDR2 YYEEEE. CDR3 length: 16 residues. The junction had 2 bases not matched to a gene; V was cut back by 4 bases and J by 5 bases. As DNA, the CDR3 is TGTGCCAGCAGCCCGGGACTAGCGGGGGGGACCGGGGAGCTGTTTTTT. Its protein is CASSPGLAGGTGELFF.

DNA of the CDR3: TGTGCCAGCAACATACAGGGGGCGGACTATGGCTACACCTTC. This sequence encodes CASNIQGADYGYTF. V and J are TRBV7-2 and TRBJ1-2, with 9 bases matching TRBD1. Per the germline V gene, CDR1 is SGHTA and CDR2 is FQGNSA. V lost 7 bases and J lost 3; bases outside the gene matches: 6. The CDR3 spans 14 residues.

The gene calls are TRBV7-6 and TRBJ2-3; no clear D gene. Trimming cost V 4 bases and J 2 bases, with 7 bases left between them. The CDR3 has 13 amino acids. In germline, CDR1 is SGHVS, CDR2 FNYEAQ. The CDR3 DNA reads TGTGCCAGCAGCTCTTCCTTCACAGATACGCAGTATTTT. It encodes CASSSSFTDTQYF.

Here the CDR3 DNA reads TGTGCCAGCAGCCCCCCCGGGATTTACTACGAGCAGTACTTC. The encoded protein is CASSPPGIYYEQYF. The rearrangement uses TRBV7-9 and TRBJ2-7; tentatively, D is TRBD2 (5 bases). Germline loops: CDR1 SEHNR, CDR2 FQNEAQ (reference sequence). The CDR3 extends over 14 amino acids. The ends were cut back, 5 bases at V and 3 bases at J, with 14 bases in the middle.

The table lists this clone with a few counts. The rearrangement joins TRBV7-9 to TRBJ1-6, with 9 bases that match TRBD1. The CDR3 length is 14 residues. The V segment lost 6 bases and the J segment 8 bases; nucleotides outside the gene matches: 5. Germline lookup yields CDR1 SEHNR and CDR2 FQNEAQ (reference sequence). CDR3 bases: TGTGCCAGCAGTGGACAGGGGATGGATTCACCCCTCCACTTT. This translates into CASSGQGMDSPLHF.

The rearrangement uses TRBV5-4 and TRBJ2-3, with 9 bases fitting TRBD1. The J segment lost 6 bases and the V segment lost 0 bases, leaving 5 bases of the junction unmatched. CDR1 and CDR2 from the germline V gene are SGHNT and YYREEE (reference sequence). The length of the CDR3 is 15 residues. CDR3 DNA sequence: TGTGCCAGCAGCTTGGTACAGGGGGCCTTGGATACGCAGTATTTT. Its translation: CASSLVQGALDTQYF.

CDR3 bases: TGTGCCAGCAGCCTCGCGGGGCTTCAAGCTTTCTTT. Its translation is CASSLAGLQAFF. The rearrangement uses TRBV11-2 and TRBJ1-1; D may be TRBD1 (5 bases). The CDR3 contains 12 residues. CDR1 is SGHAT and CDR2 is FQNNGV in the germline V gene. Trimming stripped 5 bases from V and 9 bases from J, with 13 bases between. The entire variable domain, with the rest obtained from reference TRBV11-2 and TRBJ1-1, is as follows: EAGVAQSPRYKIIEKRQSVAFWCNPISGHATLYWYQQILGQGPKLLIQFQNNGVVDDSQLPKDRFSAERLKGVDSTLKIQPAKLEDSAVYLCASSLAGLQAFFGQGTRLTVV.

This chain connects TRBV19 to TRBJ2-7; D is unresolved. V was pared by 3 bases and J by 0 bases, with 12 bases between. Germline-derived CDR1 and CDR2 are LNHDA and SQIVND (reference sequence). CDR3 length: 15 residues. This CDR3 is CASSITATSSYEQYF. CDR3 DNA sequence: TGTGCCAGTAGTATTACAGCTACCTCCTCCTACGAGCAGTACTTC.

The chain has TRBV6-5 and TRBJ1-2; 9 nucleotides match TRBD1. CDR1 MNHEY and CDR2 SVGAGI come from the germline V gene. CDR3 length: 14 residues. The V and J ends lost 3 bases and 4 bases, in that order; junction bases with no gene match: 3. The CDR3 loop is CASSYGTGSYGYTF. The CDR3 coding sequence is TGTGCCAGCAGTTATGGGACAGGGTCCTATGGCTACACCTTC.

This clone was seen once. The chain carries TRBV29-1 and TRBJ2-2, with 10 bases that match TRBD1. The CDR3 contains 13 residues. CDR1 is SQVTM and CDR2 is ANQGSEA in the germline V gene. V shed 6 bases and J 4 bases; nucleotides not matched to a gene: 2. CDR3 nucleotide sequence: TGCAGCGTGGGACAGGGGACCACCGGGGAGCTGTTTTTT. This codes for CSVGQGTTGELFF.

This clone has more than one count but fewer than ten. The V gene is TRBV5-1, the J gene TRBJ2-2; maybe TRBD2 (5 bases). There are 14 residues in the CDR3. Germline V CDR1 and CDR2: SGHRS, YFSETQ. V was trimmed by 0 bases and J by 5 bases, leaving 8 bases between them. CDR3 coding DNA: TGCGCCAGCAGCTTGGAAGAGGGAACCGGGGAGCTGTTTTTT. The encoded protein is CASSLEEGTGELFF.

V usage is TRBV5-1 and J usage is TRBJ2-7; TRBD1 matches at 9 bases. This CDR3 has 15 amino acids. CDR1 and CDR2 (germline): SGHRS, YFSETQ. V lost 0 bases, J lost 1 base, and 2 bases stayed unmatched. The chain's CDR3 is CASSLAGTGSYEQYF. The CDR3 coding sequence is TGCGCCAGCAGCTTGGCCGGGACAGGGTCCTACGAGCAGTACTTC.

The chain carries TRBV30 and TRBJ1-1; 9 nucleotides match TRBD1. In germline, CDR1 is GTSNPN, CDR2 SVGIG (reference sequence). The CDR3 has 20 amino acids. After removal of 1 base from V and 0 bases from J, the junction contained 18 bases not matched to a gene. CDR3 coding DNA: TGTGCCTGGAGTGCCGGGACAGGGACTTACGCAGTACGGATGAACACTGAAGCTTTCTTT. Residues: CAWSAGTGTYAVRMNTEAFF.

The chain has TRBV7-2 and TRBJ1-5, with a possible D match to TRBD1 (5 bases). Trimming cost V 10 bases and J 11 bases, with 21 bases left between them. This CDR3 is 13 amino acids long. Germline loops: CDR1 SGHTA, CDR2 FQGNSA. CDR3 DNA sequence: TGTGCCACCGCAAACAGCTCCTGGGGGGCCCAGCATTTT. Amino acids: CATANSSWGAQHF.

V is TRBV2 and J is TRBJ1-5; 12 bases align to TRBD1. In germline, CDR1 is SNHLY, CDR2 FYNNEI. The CDR3 has 12 residues. With V trimmed by 5 bases and J by 16 bases, 6 bases remained unmatched. CDR3: CASSPGTGGGHF. The CDR3 DNA is TGTGCCAGCAGTCCCGGGACAGGGGGCGGTCATTTT.

This chain joins TRBV11-2 and TRBJ1-3; perhaps TRBD1 as D (6 bases). The V and J ends lost 3 bases and 0 bases respectively, with 15 bases between them. CDR3 length: 17 amino acids. Germline loops: CDR1 SGHAT, CDR2 FQNNGV. The CDR3 coding sequence is TGTGCCAGCAGCTTGTGGACAGCGGGGGGCTCTGGAAACACCATATATTTT. It yields the protein CASSLWTAGGSGNTIYF.